The TCR beta chain described here comes from a study of blood T cell repertoires in COVID-19. Germline V gene lookup returns CDR1 KGHDR and CDR2 SFDVKD. There are 15 residues in the CDR3. Trimming shortened V by 2 bases and J by 2 bases, and 11 bases separated the two germline ends. Data came from immunoSEQ multiplex PCR; TCRdb stores just in-frame clones and leaves some out. Of over 600,000 clones detected, more than 80% appear once; the ten largest clones hold over 0.2%. The sequenced sample was peripheral blood. This receptor was obtained from a woman younger than 35 with acute or convalescent COVID-19. V usage is TRBV24-1 and J usage is TRBJ1-2; tentative D call: TRBD1 (6 bases). The CDR3 DNA sequence: TGTGCCACCAGTGATTCACCAAGGGGGAACTATGGCTACACCTTC. Residues: CATSDSPRGNYGYTF.